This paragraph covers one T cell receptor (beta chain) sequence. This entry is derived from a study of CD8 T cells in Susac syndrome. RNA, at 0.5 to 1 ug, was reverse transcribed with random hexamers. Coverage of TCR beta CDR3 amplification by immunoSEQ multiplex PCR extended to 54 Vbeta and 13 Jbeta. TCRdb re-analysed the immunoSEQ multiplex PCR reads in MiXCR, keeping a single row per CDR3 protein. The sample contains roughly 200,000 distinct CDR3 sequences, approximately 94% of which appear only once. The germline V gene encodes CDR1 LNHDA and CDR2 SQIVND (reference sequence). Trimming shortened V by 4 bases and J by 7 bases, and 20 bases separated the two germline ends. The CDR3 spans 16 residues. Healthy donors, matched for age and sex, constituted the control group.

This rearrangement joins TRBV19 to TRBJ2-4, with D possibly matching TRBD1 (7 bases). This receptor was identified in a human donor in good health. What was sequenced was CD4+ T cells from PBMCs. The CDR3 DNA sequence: TGTGCCAGTAGTACCCCCGGAACGACAGGGAGGAACATTCAGTACTTC. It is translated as CASSTPGTTGRNIQYF.